The T cell receptor beta chain described here comes from a study of blood T cells in healthy people across ages. Study in general: Per every two T cells, about one barcoded beta molecule was captured by template switching. General observations from the study: Comparison with aged donors showed that long-lived donors had more naive CD4+ cells and higher diversity. Older age went with lower TCR beta diversity per million T cells, in a roughly linear way.

The authors ran a second PCR of roughly 7 to 11 cycles using a sample-barcoded 5' primer and a J-beta primer mix. One entry per CDR3 protein, called by TCRdb with MiXCR from the 5' RACE reads. This sample has 1.5 million to 2 million distinct CDR3 sequences, with 28% found just once. Extraction of total RNA produced a minimum of 5.5 micrograms from each sample. CDR3 size: 11 residues. Germline CDR1 and CDR2: SGHKS and YYEKEE (reference sequence). For this clonotype: Its target is not known. One end of the junction fails to match germline, which may point to a read error.

Sequenced input: blood. The receptor was isolated from a woman in her 30s in good health. The rearrangement joins TRBV5-5 to TRBJ2-7; D unresolved. The CDR3 DNA sequence: TGTGCCAACAGCGTCGGGTCCGAGCAGTACTTC. This gives the protein CANSVGSEQYF.